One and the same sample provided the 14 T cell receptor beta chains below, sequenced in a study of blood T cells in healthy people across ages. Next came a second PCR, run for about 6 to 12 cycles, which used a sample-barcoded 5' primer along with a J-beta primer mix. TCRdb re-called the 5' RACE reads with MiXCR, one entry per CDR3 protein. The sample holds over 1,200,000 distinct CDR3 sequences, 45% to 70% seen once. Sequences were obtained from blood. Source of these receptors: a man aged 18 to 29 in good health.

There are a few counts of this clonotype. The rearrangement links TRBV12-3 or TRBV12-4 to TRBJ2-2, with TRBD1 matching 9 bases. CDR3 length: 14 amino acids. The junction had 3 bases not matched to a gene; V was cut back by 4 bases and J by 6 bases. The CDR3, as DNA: TGTGCCAGCAGTTCGAGGACAGGGGCCGGGGAGCTGTTTTTT. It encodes CASSSRTGAGELFF.

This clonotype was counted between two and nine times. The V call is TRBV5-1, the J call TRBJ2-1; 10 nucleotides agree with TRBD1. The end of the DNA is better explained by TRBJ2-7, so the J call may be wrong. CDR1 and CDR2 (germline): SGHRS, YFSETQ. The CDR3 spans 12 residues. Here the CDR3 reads CASRDRGSEQYF. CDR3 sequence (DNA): TGCGCCAGCAGGGACAGGGGGAGTGAGCAGTACTTC.

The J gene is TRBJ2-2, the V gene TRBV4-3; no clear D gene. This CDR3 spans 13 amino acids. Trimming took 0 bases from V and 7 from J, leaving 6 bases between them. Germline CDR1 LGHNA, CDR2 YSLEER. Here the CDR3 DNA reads TGCGCCAGCAGCCAAGATTCCGGCGGGGAGCTGTTTTTT. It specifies CASSQDSGGELFF.

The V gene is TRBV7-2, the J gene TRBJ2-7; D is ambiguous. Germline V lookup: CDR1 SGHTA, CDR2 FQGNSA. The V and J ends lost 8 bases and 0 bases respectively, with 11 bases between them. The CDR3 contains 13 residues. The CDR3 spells CASRSSNSYEQYF. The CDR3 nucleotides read TGTGCCAGCCGCTCTAGTAACTCCTACGAGCAGTACTTC. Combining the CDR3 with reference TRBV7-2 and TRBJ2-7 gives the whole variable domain GAGVSQSPSNKVTEKGKDVELRCDPISGHTALYWYRQSLGQGLEFLIYFQGNSAPDKSGLPSDRFSAERTGGSVSTLTIQRTQQEDSAVYLCASRSSNSYEQYFGPGTRLTVT.

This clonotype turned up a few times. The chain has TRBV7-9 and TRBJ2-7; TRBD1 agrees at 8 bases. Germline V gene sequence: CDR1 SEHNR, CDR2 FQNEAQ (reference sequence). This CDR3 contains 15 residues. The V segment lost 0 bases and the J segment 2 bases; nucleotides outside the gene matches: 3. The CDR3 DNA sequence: TGTGCCAGCAGCTTAGCGGACAGGGACCCCTACGAGCAGTACTTC. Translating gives CASSLADRDPYEQYF.

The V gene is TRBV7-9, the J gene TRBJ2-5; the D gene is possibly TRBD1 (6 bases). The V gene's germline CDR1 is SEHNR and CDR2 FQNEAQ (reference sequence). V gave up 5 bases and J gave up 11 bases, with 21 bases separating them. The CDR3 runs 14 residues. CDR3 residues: CASSKRGQPYKQYF. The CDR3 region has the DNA TGTGCCAGCAGCAAAAGGGGACAACCCTACAAGCAGTACTTC.

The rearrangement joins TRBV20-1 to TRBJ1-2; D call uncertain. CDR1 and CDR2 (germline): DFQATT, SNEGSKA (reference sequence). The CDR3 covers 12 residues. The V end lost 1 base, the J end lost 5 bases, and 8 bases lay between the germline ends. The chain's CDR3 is CSARGTYYGYTF. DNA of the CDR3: TGCAGTGCTAGAGGGACCTATTATGGCTACACCTTC.

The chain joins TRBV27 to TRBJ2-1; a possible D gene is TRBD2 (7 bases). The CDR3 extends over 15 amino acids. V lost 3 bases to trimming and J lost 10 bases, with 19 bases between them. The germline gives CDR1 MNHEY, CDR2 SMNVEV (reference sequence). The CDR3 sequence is CASSLVGGPVGEQFF. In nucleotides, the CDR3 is TGTGCCAGCAGTTTGGTGGGGGGGCCGGTAGGAGAGCAGTTCTTC.

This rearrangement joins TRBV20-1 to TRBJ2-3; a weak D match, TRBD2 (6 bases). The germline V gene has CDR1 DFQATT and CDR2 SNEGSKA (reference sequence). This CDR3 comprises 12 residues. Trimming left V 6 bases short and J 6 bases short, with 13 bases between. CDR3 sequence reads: CSASTSSDTQYF. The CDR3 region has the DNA TGCAGTGCCAGCACTAGCTCCGATACGCAGTATTTT.

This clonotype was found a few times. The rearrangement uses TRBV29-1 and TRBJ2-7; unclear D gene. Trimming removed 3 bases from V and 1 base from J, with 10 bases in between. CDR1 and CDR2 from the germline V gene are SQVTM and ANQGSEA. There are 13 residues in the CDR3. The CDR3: CSVDRLESYEQYF. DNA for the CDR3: TGCAGCGTTGACCGCCTCGAGTCCTACGAGCAGTACTTC.

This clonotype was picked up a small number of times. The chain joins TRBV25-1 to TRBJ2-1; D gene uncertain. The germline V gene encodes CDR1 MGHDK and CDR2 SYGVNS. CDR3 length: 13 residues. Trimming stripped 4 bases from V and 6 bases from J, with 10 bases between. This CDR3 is CASSVPATNEQFF. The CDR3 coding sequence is TGTGCCAGCAGTGTTCCAGCGACCAATGAGCAGTTCTTC. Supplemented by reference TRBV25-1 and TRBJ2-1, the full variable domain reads EADIYQTPRYLVIGTGKKITLECSQTMGHDKMYWYQQDPGMELHLIHYSYGVNSTEKGDLSSESTVSRIRTEHFPLTLESARPSHTSQYLCASSVPATNEQFFGPGTRLTVL.

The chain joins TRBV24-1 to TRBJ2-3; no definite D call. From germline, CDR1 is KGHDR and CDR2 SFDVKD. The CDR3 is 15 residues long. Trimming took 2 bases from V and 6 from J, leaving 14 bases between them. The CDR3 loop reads CATSDSQAGRDTQYF. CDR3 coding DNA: TGTGCCACCAGTGATTCCCAGGCAGGCAGGGATACGCAGTATTTT.

The CDR3 DNA follows: TGTGCCAGCAGCCAAGACTCCCGACAGTGGGGGGGAGAGACCCAGTACTTC. Translated, it gives CASSQDSRQWGGETQYF. J is TRBJ2-7 and V is TRBV3-1; 7 bases fit TRBD2. The J call may be wrong; the DNA end is better matched by TRBJ2-5. The CDR3 runs to 17 residues. Germline V gene lookup returns CDR1 LGHDT and CDR2 YNNKEL (reference sequence).

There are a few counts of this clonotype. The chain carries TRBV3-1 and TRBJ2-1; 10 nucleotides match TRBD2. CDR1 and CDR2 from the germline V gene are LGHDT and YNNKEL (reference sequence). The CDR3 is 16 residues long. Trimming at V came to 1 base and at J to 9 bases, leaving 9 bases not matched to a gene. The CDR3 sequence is CASSQGSSGGAGEQFF. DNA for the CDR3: TGTGCCAGCAGCCAAGGATCGAGCGGGGGGGCCGGTGAGCAGTTCTTC.